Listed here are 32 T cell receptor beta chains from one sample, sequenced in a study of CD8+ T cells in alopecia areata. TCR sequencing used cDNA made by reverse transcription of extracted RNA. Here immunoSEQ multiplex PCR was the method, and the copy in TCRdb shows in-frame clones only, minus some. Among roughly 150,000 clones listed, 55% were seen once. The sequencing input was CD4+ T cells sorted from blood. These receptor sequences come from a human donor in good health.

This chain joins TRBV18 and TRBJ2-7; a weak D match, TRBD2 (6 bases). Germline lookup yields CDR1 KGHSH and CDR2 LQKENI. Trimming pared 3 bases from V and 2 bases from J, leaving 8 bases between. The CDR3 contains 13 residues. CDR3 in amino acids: CASSPGLAYEQYF. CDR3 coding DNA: TGTGCCAGCTCACCGGGACTTGCCTACGAGCAGTACTTC.

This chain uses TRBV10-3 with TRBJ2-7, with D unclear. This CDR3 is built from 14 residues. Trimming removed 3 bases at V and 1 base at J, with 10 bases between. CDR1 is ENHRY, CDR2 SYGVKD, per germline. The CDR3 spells CAISDVRQSYEQYF. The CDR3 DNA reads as TGTGCCATCAGTGACGTGCGCCAGTCCTACGAGCAGTACTTC.

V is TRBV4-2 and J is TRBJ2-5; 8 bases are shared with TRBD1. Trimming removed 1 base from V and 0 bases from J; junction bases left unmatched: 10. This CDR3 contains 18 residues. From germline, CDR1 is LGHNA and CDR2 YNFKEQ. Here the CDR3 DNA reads TGTGCCAGCAGCCAAGGAAATTCGGACAGGGCGTACCAAGAGACCCAGTACTTC. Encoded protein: CASSQGNSDRAYQETQYF.

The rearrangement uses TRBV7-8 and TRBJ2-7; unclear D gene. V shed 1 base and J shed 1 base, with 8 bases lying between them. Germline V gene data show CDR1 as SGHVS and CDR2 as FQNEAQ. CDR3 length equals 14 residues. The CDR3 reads CASSLGLGSYEQYF. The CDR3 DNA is TGTGCCAGCAGCTTAGGTTTAGGTTCCTACGAGCAGTACTTC.

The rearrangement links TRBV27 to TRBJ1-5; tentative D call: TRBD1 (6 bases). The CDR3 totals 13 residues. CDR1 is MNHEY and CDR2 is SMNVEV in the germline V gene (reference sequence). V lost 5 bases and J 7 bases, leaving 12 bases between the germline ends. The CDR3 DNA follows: TGTGCCAGCAGTATGCTAGGGGGGCAGCCCCAGCATTTT. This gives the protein CASSMLGGQPQHF.

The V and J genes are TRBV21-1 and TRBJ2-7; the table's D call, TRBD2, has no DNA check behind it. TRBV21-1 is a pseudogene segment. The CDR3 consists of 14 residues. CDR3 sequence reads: CASSKVAGVYEQYF. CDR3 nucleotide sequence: TGTGCCAGCAGCAAGGTGGCGGGAGTCTACGAGCAGTACTTC.

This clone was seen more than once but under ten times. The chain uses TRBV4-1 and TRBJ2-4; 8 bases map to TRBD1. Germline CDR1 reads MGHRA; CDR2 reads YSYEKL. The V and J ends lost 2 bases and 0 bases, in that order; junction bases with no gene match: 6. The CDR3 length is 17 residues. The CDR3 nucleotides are TGCGCCAGCAGCCAACCGGGACAGGCATTAGCCAAAAACATTCAGTACTTC. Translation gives CASSQPGQALAKNIQYF.

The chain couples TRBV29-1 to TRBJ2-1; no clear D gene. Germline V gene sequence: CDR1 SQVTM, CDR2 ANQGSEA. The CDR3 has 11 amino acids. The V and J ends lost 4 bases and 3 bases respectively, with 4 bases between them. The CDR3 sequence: CSVGGYNEQFF. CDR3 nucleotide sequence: TGCAGCGTTGGCGGCTACAATGAGCAGTTCTTC.

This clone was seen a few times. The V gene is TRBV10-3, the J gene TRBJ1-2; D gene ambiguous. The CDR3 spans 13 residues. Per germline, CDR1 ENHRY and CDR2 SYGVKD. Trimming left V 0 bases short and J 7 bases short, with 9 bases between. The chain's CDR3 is CAISESHVGGYTF. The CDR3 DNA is TGTGCCATCAGTGAGTCTCACGTAGGTGGCTACACCTTC.

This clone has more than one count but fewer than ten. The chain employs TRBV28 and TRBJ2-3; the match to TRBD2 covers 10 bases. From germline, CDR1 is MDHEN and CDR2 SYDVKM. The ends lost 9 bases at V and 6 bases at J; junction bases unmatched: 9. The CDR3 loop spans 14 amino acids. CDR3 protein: CASHVAGGSDTQYF. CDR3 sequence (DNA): TGTGCCAGTCACGTAGCGGGAGGATCTGATACGCAGTATTTT.

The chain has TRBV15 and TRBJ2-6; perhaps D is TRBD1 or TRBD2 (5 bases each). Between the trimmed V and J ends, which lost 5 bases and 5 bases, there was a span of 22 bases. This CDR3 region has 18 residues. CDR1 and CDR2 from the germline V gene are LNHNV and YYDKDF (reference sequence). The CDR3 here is CATSEPGPMGFRANVLTF. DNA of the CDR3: TGTGCCACCAGCGAACCGGGACCCATGGGCTTTCGGGCCAACGTCCTGACTTTC.

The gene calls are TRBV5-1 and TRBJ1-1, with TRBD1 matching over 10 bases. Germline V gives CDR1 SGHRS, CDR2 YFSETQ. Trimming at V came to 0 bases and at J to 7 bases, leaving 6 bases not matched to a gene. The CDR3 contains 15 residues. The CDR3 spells CASSLAGTGVGEAFF. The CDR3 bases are TGCGCCAGCAGCTTGGCCGGGACAGGGGTAGGTGAAGCTTTCTTT.

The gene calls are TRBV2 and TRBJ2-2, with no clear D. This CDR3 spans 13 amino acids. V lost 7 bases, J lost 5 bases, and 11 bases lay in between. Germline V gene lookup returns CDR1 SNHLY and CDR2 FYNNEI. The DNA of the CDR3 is TGTGCCAGCAATAGAGGATCTACCGGGGAGCTGTTTTTT. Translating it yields CASNRGSTGELFF.

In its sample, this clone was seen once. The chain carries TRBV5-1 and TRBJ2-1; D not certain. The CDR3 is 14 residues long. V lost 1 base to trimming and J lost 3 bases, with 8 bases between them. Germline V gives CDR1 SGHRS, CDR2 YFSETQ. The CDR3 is CASSLSPIYNEQFF. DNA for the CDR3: TGCGCCAGCAGCTTGAGTCCCATCTACAATGAGCAGTTCTTC.

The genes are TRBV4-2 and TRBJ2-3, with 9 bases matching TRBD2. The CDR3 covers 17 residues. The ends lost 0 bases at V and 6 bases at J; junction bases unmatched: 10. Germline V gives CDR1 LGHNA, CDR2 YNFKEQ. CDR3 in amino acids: CASSQDGLAQFGDTQYF. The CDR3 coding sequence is TGTGCCAGCAGCCAAGATGGACTAGCGCAATTTGGGGATACGCAGTATTTT.

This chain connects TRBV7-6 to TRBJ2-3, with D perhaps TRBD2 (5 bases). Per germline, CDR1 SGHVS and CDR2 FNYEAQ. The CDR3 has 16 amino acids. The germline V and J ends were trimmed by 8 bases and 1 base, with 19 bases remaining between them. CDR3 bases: TGTGCCAGCGGTAGACGTGGCGGGTTAGGCACAGATACGCAGTATTTT. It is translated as CASGRRGGLGTDTQYF.

The CDR3 DNA sequence: TGCGCCAGCAGTCACGGGACCCTCTACGAGCAGTACTTC. Translating gives CASSHGTLYEQYF. The chain joins TRBV23-1 to TRBJ2-7; D could derive from TRBD1 or TRBD2 (5 bases each). TRBV23-1 is sorted into the ORF group, with uncertain function. V dropped 3 bases and J dropped 3 bases, with 9 bases sitting between them. This CDR3 has 13 amino acids.

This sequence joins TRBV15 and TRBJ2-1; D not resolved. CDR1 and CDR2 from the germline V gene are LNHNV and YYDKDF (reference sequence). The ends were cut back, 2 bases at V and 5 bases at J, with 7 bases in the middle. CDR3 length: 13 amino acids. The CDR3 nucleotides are TGTGCCACCAGCAGACCAGCCGACAATGAGCAGTTCTTC. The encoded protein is CATSRPADNEQFF.

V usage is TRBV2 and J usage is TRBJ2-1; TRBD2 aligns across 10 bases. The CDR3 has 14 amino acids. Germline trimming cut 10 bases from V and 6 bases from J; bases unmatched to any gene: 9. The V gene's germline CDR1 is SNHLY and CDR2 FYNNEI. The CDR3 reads CATQAGGPPNEQFF. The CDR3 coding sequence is TGTGCCACCCAAGCGGGAGGGCCACCCAATGAGCAGTTCTTC.

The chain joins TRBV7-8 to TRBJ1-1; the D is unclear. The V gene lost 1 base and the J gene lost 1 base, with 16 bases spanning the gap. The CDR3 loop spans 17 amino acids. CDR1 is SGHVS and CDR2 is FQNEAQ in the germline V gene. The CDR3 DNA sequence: TGTGCCAGCAGCTTAGGAGGGCTGGGTTGGTGGAACACTGAAGCTTTCTTT. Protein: CASSLGGLGWWNTEAFF.

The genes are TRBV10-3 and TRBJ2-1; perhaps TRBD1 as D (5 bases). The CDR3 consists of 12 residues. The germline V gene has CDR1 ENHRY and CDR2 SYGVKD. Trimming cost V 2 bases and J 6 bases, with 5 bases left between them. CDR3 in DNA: TGTGCCATCAGTGAGAGGGGCAATGAGCAGTTCTTC. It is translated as CAISERGNEQFF.

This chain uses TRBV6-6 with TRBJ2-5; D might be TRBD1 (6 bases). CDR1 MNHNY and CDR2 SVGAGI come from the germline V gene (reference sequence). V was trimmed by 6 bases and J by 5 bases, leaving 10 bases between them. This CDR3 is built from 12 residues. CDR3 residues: CASSSDRETQYF. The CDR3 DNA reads TGTGCCAGCAGCTCCGACAGGGAGACCCAGTACTTC.

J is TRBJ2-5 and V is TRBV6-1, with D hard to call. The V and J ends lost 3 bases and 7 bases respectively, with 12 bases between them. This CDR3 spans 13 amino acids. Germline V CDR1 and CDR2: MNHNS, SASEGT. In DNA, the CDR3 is TGTGCCAGCAGTGACCAGCCGACCAGGACCCAGTACTTC. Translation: CASSDQPTRTQYF.

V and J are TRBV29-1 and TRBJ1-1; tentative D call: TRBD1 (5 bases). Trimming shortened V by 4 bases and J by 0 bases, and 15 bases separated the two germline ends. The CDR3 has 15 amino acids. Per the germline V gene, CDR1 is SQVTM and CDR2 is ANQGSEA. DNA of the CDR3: TGCAGCGTTGGAGGGGCTGTTGTCATGAACACTGAAGCTTTCTTT. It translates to CSVGGAVVMNTEAFF.

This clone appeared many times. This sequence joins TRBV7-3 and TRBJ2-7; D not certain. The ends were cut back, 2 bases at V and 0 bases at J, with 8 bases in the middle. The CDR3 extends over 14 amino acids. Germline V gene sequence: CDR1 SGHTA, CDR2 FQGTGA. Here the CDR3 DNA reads TGTGCCAGCAGCTTACATGCGAGCTCCTACGAGCAGTACTTC. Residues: CASSLHASSYEQYF.

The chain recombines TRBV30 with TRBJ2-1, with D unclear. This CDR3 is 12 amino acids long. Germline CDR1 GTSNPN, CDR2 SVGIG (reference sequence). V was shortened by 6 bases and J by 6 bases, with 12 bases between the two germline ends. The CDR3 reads CACRPRTNEQFF. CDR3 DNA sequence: TGTGCCTGCCGCCCCCGCACCAATGAGCAGTTCTTC.

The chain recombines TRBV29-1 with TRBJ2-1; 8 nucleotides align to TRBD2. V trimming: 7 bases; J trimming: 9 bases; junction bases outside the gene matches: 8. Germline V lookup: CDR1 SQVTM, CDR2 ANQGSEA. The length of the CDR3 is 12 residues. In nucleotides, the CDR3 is TGCAGCGCTCGAGCGGGAGTGGTTGAGCAGTTCTTC. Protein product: CSARAGVVEQFF.

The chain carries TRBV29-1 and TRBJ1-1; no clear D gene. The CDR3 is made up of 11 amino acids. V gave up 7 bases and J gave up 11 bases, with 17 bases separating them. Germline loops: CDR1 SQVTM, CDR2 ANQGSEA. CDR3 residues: CSGGSGGEAFF. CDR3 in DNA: TGCAGCGGCGGGAGTGGTGGTGAGGCTTTCTTT.

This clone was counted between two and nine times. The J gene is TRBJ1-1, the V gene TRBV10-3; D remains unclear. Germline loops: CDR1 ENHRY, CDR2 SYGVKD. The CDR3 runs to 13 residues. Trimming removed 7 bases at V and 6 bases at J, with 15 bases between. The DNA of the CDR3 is TGTGCCATCAATCCGGATGCGAAGTCTGAAGCTTTCTTT. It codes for CAINPDAKSEAFF.

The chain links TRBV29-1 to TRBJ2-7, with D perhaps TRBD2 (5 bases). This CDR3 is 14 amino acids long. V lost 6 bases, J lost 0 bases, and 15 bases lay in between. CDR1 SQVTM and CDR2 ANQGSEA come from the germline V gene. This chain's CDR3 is CSVAKRLSSYEQYF. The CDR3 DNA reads TGCAGCGTCGCCAAGCGGTTATCCTCCTACGAGCAGTACTTC.

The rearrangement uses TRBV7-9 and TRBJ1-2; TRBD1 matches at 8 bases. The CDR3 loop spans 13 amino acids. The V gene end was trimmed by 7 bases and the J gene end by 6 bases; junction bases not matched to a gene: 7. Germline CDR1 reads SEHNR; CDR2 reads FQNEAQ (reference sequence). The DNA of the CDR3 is TGTGCCAGCACCCGACAGGGGAGGCATGGCTACACCTTC. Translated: CASTRQGRHGYTF.

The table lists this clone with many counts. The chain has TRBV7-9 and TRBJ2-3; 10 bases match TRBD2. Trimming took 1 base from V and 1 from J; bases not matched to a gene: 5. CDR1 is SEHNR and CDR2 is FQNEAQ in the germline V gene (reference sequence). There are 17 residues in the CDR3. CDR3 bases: TGTGCCAGCAGCTTAGGGGCTAGCGGGAGTCGCACAGATACGCAGTATTTT. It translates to CASSLGASGSRTDTQYF.